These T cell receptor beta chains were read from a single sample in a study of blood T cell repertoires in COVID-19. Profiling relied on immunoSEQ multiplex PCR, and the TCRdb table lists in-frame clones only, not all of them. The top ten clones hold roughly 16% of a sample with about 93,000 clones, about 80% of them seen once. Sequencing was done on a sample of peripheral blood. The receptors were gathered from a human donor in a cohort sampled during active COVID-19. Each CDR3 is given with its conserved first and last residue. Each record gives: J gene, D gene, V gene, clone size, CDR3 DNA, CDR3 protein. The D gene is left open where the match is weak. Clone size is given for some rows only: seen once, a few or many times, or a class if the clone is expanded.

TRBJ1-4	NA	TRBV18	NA	TGTGCCAGCTCACCATTTCAGTCGGGCGGGCTTAATGAAAAACTGTTTTTT	CASSPFQSGGLNEKLFF
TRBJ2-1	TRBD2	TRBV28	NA	TGTGCCAGCAGTCCAACGGGACTAGCGGGAGACAATGAGCAGTTCTTC	CASSPTGLAGDNEQFF
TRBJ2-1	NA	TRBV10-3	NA	TGTGCCATCAGTGGATCTTATAGGGGGAGCTCCTACAATGAGCAGTTCTTC	CAISGSYRGSSYNEQFF
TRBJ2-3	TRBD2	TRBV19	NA	TGTGCCAGTAGCCCAGGCGGGGGGCAGGGTACGCAGTATTTT	CASSPGGGQGTQYF
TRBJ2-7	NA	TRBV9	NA	TGTGCCAGCAGCGGGCCGGGATCGGGTGTCTCCTACGAGCAGTACTTC	CASSGPGSGVSYEQYF
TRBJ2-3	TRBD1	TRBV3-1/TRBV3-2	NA	TGTGCCAGCAGCCCACCAGGGGGCAGAGATACGCAGTATTTT	CASSPPGGRDTQYF
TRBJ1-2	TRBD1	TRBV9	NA	TGTGCCAGCAGCGCCGACAGGGCCAGTCACTATGGCTACACCTTC	CASSADRASHYGYTF
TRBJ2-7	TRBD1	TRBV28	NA	TGTGCCAGCAGTTTGAGTCAGGGGGCCCACGAGCAGTACTTC	CASSLSQGAHEQYF
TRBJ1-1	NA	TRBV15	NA	TGTGCCACCAGCAGAGACAGGCTGAACACTGAAGCTTTCTTT	CATSRDRLNTEAFF
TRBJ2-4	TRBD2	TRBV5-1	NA	TGCGCCAGCTCAAGCGGGAGTGTAGATGACATTCAGTACTTC	CASSSGSVDDIQYF
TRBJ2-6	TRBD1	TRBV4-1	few	TGCGCCAGCAGCCCCCTCGGGACAGGGTATTTCTCTGGGGCCAACGTCCTGACTTTC	CASSPLGTGYFSGANVLTF
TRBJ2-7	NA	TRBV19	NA	TGTGCCAGTAGTGCCGAAAGGGGTGGGGAGCAGTACTTC	CASSAERGGEQYF
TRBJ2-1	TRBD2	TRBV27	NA	TGTGCCAGCAGTTTTGAGGGGAGGGCCTACAATGAGCAGTTCTTC	CASSFEGRAYNEQFF
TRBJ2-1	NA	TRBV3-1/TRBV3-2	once	TGTGCCAGCAGCCAAGGGTGGGGTGCGGGCAATGAGCAGTTCTTC	CASSQGWGAGNEQFF
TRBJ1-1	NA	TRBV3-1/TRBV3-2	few	TGTGCCAGCAGCCAAGGGGCACGACAGGCCAACACTGAAGCTTTCTTT	CASSQGARQANTEAFF
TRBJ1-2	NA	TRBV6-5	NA	TGTGCCAGCAGCGGGGGACGGGGCCCCTATGGCTACACCTTC	CASSGGRGPYGYTF
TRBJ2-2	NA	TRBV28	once	TGTGCCAATCAGGGCTCCACCGGGGAGCTGTTTTTT	CANQGSTGELFF
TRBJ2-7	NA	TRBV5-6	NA	TGTGCCAGCAGCTTGGGGCAGCGGCGTAGGAACGAGCAGTACTTC	CASSLGQRRRNEQYF
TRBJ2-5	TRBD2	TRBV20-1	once	TGCAGTGCTAGTCCCTCTCTCCGAGCGGGGGGACCCCGCCAAGAGACCCAGTACTTC	CSASPSLRAGGPRQETQYF
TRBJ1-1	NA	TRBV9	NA	TGTGCCAGCAGCGTAGTACCGGGAATCTCTGAAGCTTTCTTT	CASSVVPGISEAFF
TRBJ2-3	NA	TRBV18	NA	TGTGCCAGCTCACCAAATCAGGGGGATACGCAGTATTTT	CASSPNQGDTQYF
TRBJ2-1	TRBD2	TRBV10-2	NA	TGCGCCAGCCGCCATTCGACTAGCGGGAGCGTCGATGAGCAGTTCTTC	CASRHSTSGSVDEQFF
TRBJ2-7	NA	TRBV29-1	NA	TGCAGCGTCGCGACAGGTAGCTCCTACGAGCAGTACTTC	CSVATGSSYEQYF
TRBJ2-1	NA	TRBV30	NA	TGTGCCTGGCAGGGTAACAATGAGCAGTTCTTC	CAWQGNNEQFF
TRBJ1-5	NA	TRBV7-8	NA	TGTGCCAGCAGCCGAGGGGCAAACAGCAGGGGCTCGGCTCAGCCCCAGCATTTT	CASSRGANSRGSAQPQHF
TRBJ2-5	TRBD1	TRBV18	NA	TGTGCCAGCTCACGGGACAGGGGAGAGACCCAGTACTTC	CASSRDRGETQYF
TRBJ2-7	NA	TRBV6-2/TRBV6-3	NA	TGTGCCAGCAGTTCGGCCCTTCAGGGGACCTACGAGCAGTACTTC	CASSSALQGTYEQYF
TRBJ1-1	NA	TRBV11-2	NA	TGTGCCAGCAGCTTAGAGGCCACTACGAACACTGAAGCTTTCTTT	CASSLEATTNTEAFF
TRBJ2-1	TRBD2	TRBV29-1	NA	TGCAGCGTCGGACTAGCGGGGACCAATGAGCAGTTCTTC	CSVGLAGTNEQFF
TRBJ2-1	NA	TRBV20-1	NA	TGCAGTGCTAGTCCGCCTCTATTCCTCTCCTACAATGAGCAGTTCTTC	CSASPPLFLSYNEQFF
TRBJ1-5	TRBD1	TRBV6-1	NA	TGTGCCAGCAGTGAAACAACAGGGGGGATTGGGCCCCAGCATTTT	CASSETTGGIGPQHF
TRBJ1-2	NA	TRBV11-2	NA	TGTGCCAGCAGCCCTAGTTTTTTCTCTACCTATGGCTACACCTTC	CASSPSFFSTYGYTF
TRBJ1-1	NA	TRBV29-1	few	TGCAGCGTTCCTCCTGAGGGCAGATACACTGAAGCTTTCTTT	CSVPPEGRYTEAFF
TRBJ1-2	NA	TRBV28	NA	TGTGCCAGCAGTTTAGGGTCCAGGCTGACTACTATGGGAGGCTACACCTTC	CASSLGSRLTTMGGYTF
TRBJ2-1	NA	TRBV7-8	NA	TGTGCCAGCAGCCCAAGAAGGGGCGATTCGTATGAGCAGTTCTTC	CASSPRRGDSYEQFF
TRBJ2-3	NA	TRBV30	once	TGTGCCTGGAGTCCCAACACAGATACGCAGTATTTT	CAWSPNTDTQYF
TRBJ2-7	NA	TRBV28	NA	TGTGCCAGCAGTCTAATCTACGAGCAGTACTTC	CASSLIYEQYF
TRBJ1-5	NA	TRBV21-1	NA	TGTGCCAGCGACAGGGGTAATCAGCCCCAGCATTTT	CASDRGNQPQHF
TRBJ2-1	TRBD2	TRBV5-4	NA	TGTGCCAGCAGCGGGCGGGGGGAAAGCTACAATGAGCAGTTCTTC	CASSGRGESYNEQFF
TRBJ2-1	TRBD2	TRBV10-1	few	TGCGCCAGCAGTATGACCGGGACTAGTAATGAGCAGTTCTTC	CASSMTGTSNEQFF
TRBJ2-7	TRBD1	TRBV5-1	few	TGCGCCAGCAGCTTGGCGGGCGGGACAGGCTCCTACGAGCAGTACTTC	CASSLAGGTGSYEQYF
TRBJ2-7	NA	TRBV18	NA	TGTGCCAGCTCACCAAATACAGCCCGGGAACAGTACTTC	CASSPNTAREQYF
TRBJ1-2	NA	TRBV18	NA	TGTGCCAGCTCGCCGGGTAAGGGACTGCCCTATGGCTACACCTTC	CASSPGKGLPYGYTF
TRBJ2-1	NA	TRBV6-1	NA	TGTGCCAGCAGTGAAATGGGTAGCGGTAGCTCCTACAATGAGCAGTTCTTC	CASSEMGSGSSYNEQFF
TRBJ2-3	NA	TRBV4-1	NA	TGCGCCAGCAGCCCCGACAGGACGCTCACAGATACGCAGTATTTT	CASSPDRTLTDTQYF
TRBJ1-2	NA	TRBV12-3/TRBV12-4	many	TGTGCCAGCAGTTACGGAGATGGCTACACCTTC	CASSYGDGYTF
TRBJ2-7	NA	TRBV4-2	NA	TGTGCCAGCAGCCAAGTGACAGGAAGAACCTACGAGCAGTACTTC	CASSQVTGRTYEQYF
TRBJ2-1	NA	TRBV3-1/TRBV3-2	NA	TGTGCCAGCAGAGATGGAGGGAGGCGGAATGAGCAGTTCTTC	CASRDGGRRNEQFF
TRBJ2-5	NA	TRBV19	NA	TGTGCCAGTAGTGGCCGAGGACGGGGAAAGGAATTCCAAGAGACCCAGTACTTC	CASSGRGRGKEFQETQYF
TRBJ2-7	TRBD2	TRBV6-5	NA	TGTGCCAGCTCTAGGACTAGCGGTTTCTACGAGCAGTACTTC	CASSRTSGFYEQYF
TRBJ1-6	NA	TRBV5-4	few	TGTGCCAGCAGCTTCACTCCAGGGAGGGGAAATTCACCCCTCCACTTT	CASSFTPGRGNSPLHF
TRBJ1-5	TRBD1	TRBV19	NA	TGTGCCAGTAGGGCAACAGGGGTCCAGCAGCCCCAGCATTTT	CASRATGVQQPQHF
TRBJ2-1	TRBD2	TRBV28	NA	TGTGCCAGCAGTCCCGGACTAGCCTTCAATGAGCAGTTCTTC	CASSPGLAFNEQFF
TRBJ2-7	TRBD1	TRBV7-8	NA	TGTGCCAGTAGTCCTTCCGGGACAGGGGCCTACGAGCAGTACTTC	CASSPSGTGAYEQYF
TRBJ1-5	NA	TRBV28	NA	TGTGCCAGCAGTTTAAACAGGGGCAATCAGCCCCAGCATTTT	CASSLNRGNQPQHF
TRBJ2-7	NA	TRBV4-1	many	TGCGCCAGCAGCCAGGCCTATCTTCCCGGGACTTATAGCTCCTACGAGCAGTACTTC	CASSQAYLPGTYSSYEQYF
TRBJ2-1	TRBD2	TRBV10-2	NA	TGCGCCAGCGCGGCTAGCGGATCCTACAATGAGCAGTTCTTC	CASAASGSYNEQFF
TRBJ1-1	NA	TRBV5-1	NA	TGCGCCAGCAGCCCCCTCGTGTCCGGCACTGAAGCTTTCTTT	CASSPLVSGTEAFF
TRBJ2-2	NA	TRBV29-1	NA	TGCAGCGTTGGAGACGGGAGCGGCACCGGGGAGCTGTTTTTT	CSVGDGSGTGELFF
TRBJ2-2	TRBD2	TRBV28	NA	TGTGCCAGCAGTTCCCCCCCTAGAGGGAGGGCCAAAGACACCGGGGAGCTGTTTTTT	CASSSPPRGRAKDTGELFF